The following is a T cell receptor beta chain sequence with its context. The data originate from a study of blood T cell repertoires in COVID-19. In the original analysis: By means of reference gene primer amplification, nucleated cell counts were estimated. The method was immunoSEQ multiplex PCR; TCRdb's version includes in-frame clones alone and lacks a portion of them. That table gives V, J and clone size, and the DNA gave D and trimming. The table includes about 61,000 clones, approximately 86% detected once. The TCR sequence derives from a human donor in a cohort sampled during active COVID-19. Sequencing input: peripheral blood.

The CDR3 loop is CASSIDFNTGELFF. The CDR3 coding sequence is TGTGCCAGCAGCATAGACTTTAACACCGGGGAGCTGTTTTTT. The chain has TRBV4-2 and TRBJ2-2; D ambiguous. The length of the CDR3 is 14 residues. Trimming cost V 5 bases and J 2 bases, with 9 bases left between them. Per germline, CDR1 LGHNA and CDR2 YNFKEQ.